Listed below are T cell receptor beta chains from one sample, sequenced in a study of cytomegalovirus exposure and HLA in healthy donors. TCRdb's table, derived via immunoSEQ multiplex PCR, lists solely in-frame clones and lacks some. The repertoire holds 95,000 to 150,000 clones, with about 60% as singletons. Sequenced sample: PBMCs. The receptors originated from a man in his forties or fifties in good health and CMV-seropositive. Each CDR3 is given with its conserved first and last residue. The D gene is left open where the match is weak. The size entry is marked missing in some rows and otherwise reads once, few, many or a size class.

j_call,v_call,d_call,clone_size,cdr3_aa,cdr3_nt
TRBJ1-4,TRBV6-5,TRBD1,few,CASSDRGWAEKLFF,TGTGCCAGCAGCGACAGGGGGTGGGCTGAAAAACTGTTTTTT
TRBJ1-4,TRBV9,.,.,CASSVEPILDEKLFF,TGTGCCAGCAGCGTAGAGCCCATTCTTGATGAAAAACTGTTTTTT
TRBJ2-5,TRBV29-1,TRBD1,.,CSVAGTGDLETQYF,TGCAGCGTGGCCGGGACAGGGGATTTGGAGACCCAGTACTTC
TRBJ2-7,TRBV19,.,.,CASSTPYEQYF,TGTGCCAGTAGTACCCCTTACGAGCAGTACTTC
TRBJ1-1,TRBV2,.,few,CASSEDVKAFF,TGTGCCAGCAGTGAAGATGTCAAAGCTTTCTTT
TRBJ1-6,TRBV13,TRBD1,few,CASSSLRDRGAYNSPLHF,TGTGCCAGCAGCTCCCTACGGGACAGGGGCGCCTATAATTCACCCCTCCACTTT
TRBJ1-6,TRBV4-2,TRBD1,.,CASSLGQGLTPLHF,TGTGCCAGCAGCCTGGGACAGGGTCTGACACCCCTCCACTTT
TRBJ1-1,TRBV5-1,.,.,CASSLTGLNTEAFF,TGCGCCAGCAGCTTGACGGGGTTGAACACTGAAGCTTTCTTT
TRBJ1-2,TRBV7-9,TRBD1,.,CASSFQGAYGYTF,TGTGCCAGCAGCTTCCAGGGGGCCTATGGCTACACCTTC
TRBJ2-3,TRBV27,TRBD2,.,CASSSRTSSDTQYF,TGTGCCAGCAGTTCGCGGACTAGCTCCGATACGCAGTATTTT
TRBJ2-1,TRBV11-2,.,.,CASSLAGGGEQFF,TGTGCCAGCAGCCTTGCCGGTGGCGGTGAGCAGTTCTTC
TRBJ1-5,TRBV6-1,.,few,CASSEGRYSNQPQHF,TGTGCCAGCAGTGAAGGCAGGTATAGCAATCAGCCCCAGCATTTT
TRBJ2-3,TRBV7-3,TRBD2,.,CASSSTSGGDEYF,TGTGCCAGCAGCTCGACTAGCGGGGGGGATGAGTATTTT
TRBJ2-3,TRBV19,.,once,CASSIARTSTDTQYF,TGTGCCAGTAGTATTGCAAGAACTAGCACAGATACGCAGTATTTT
TRBJ1-2,TRBV7-9,.,.,CASSSAGWGTGYTF,TGTGCCAGCAGCTCCGCGGGGTGGGGTACTGGCTACACCTTC
TRBJ1-4,TRBV6-5,TRBD1,.,CASRQRGQPNEKLFF,TGTGCCAGCAGACAACGGGGACAGCCTAATGAAAAACTGTTTTTT
TRBJ1-1,TRBV5-1,.,.,CASSFTQQNTEAFF,TGCGCCAGCAGCTTTACACAGCAGAACACTGAAGCTTTCTTT
TRBJ2-7,TRBV4-1,TRBD2,.,CASSRIAGTGYEQYF,TGCGCCAGCAGCCGGATAGCGGGGACGGGCTACGAGCAGTACTTC
TRBJ2-3,TRBV14,.,once,CASSSQNTQYF,TGTGCCAGCAGCTCACAGAATACGCAGTATTTT
TRBJ2-7,TRBV7-8,TRBD1,.,CASSSDRVLSYEQYF,TGTGCCAGCAGCTCGGACAGGGTATTATCCTACGAGCAGTACTTC
TRBJ1-1,TRBV28,TRBD1,once,CASLKETGPTEAFF,TGTGCCAGCCTTAAAGAGACAGGGCCGACTGAAGCTTTCTTT
TRBJ1-1,TRBV10-2,.,few,CASSEFNQGNTEAFF,TGCGCCAGCAGTGAGTTTAATCAGGGAAACACTGAAGCTTTCTTT
TRBJ2-5,TRBV4-1,.,.,CASSQEGPALLLETQYF,TGCGCCAGCAGCCAAGAGGGTCCAGCGCTGCTGTTAGAGACCCAGTACTTC
TRBJ2-1,TRBV28,.,.,CATLPAGGTRYNEQFF,TGTGCCACCCTTCCCGCAGGGGGGACTCGTTACAATGAGCAGTTCTTC
TRBJ2-7,TRBV5-1,TRBD2,.,CASSPGLAGGLSEQYF,TGCGCCAGCAGCCCGGGACTAGCGGGGGGCCTGTCGGAGCAGTACTTC
TRBJ2-3,TRBV30,TRBD1,.,CAWVDQRDREKYF,TGTGCCTGGGTGGACCAACGGGACAGGGAGAAGTATTTT
TRBJ2-2,TRBV6-5,TRBD1,.,CASSYRGPGTGELFF,TGTGCCAGCAGTTACAGGGGGCCGGGCACCGGGGAGCTGTTTTTT
TRBJ2-7,TRBV7-2,.,.,CASSLARAEYYEQYF,TGTGCCAGCAGCTTAGCGAGGGCAGAGTACTACGAGCAGTACTTC
TRBJ1-3,TRBV6-1,TRBD1,.,CASRTGGTGNTIYF,TGTGCCAGCAGGACAGGGGGCACAGGAAACACCATATATTTT
TRBJ2-5,TRBV21-1,.,.,CASSRPGGFGETQYF,TGTGCCAGCAGCCGCCCAGGGGGATTTGGAGAGACCCAGTACTTC
TRBJ2-2,TRBV14,.,once,CASSRLGRGTGELFF,TGTGCCAGCAGCCGGCTAGGAAGGGGCACCGGGGAGCTGTTTTTT
TRBJ2-2,TRBV9,TRBD1,.,CASSPRGQGMVNRELFF,TGTGCCAGCAGCCCCCGCGGACAGGGAATGGTCAACAGGGAGCTGTTTTTT
TRBJ2-7,TRBV6-6,.,once,CASSATGRTYEQYF,TGTGCCAGCAGTGCAACCGGGAGAACCTACGAGCAGTACTTC
TRBJ2-2,TRBV5-1,TRBD2,.,CASTHRLAGATGELFF,TGCGCCAGCACCCATCGACTAGCGGGGGCCACCGGGGAGCTGTTTTTT
TRBJ2-7,TRBV28,TRBD2,.,CASSTHSRLAGRRDEQYF,TGTGCCAGCAGCACCCACTCCCGACTAGCGGGACGGAGGGACGAGCAGTACTTC
TRBJ1-1,TRBV19,TRBD1,once,CASSPEADRGHAFF,TGTGCCAGTAGTCCCGAGGCGGACAGGGGGCACGCTTTCTTT
TRBJ1-3,TRBV21-1,.,.,CASIGTLRNTIYF,TGTGCCAGCATCGGGACACTAAGAAACACCATATATTTT
TRBJ1-2,TRBV29-1,.,.,CSAETQNYGYTF,TGCAGCGCAGAAACGCAGAACTATGGCTACACCTTC
TRBJ1-3,TRBV10-3,.,.,CAIIPDGDTIYF,TGTGCCATCATCCCGGACGGGGACACCATATATTTT
TRBJ1-1,TRBV6-5,.,.,CASRDSGHNTEAFF,TGTGCCAGCAGGGACTCGGGACACAACACTGAAGCTTTCTTT
TRBJ1-4,TRBV4-2,.,.,CASSLEGSREKLFF,TGTGCCAGCAGTCTGGAGGGTTCCCGGGAAAAACTGTTTTTT
TRBJ1-3,TRBV2,.,few,CASRRESSGNTIYF,TGTGCCAGCAGACGGGAGAGCTCTGGAAACACCATATATTTT
TRBJ2-7,TRBV2,TRBD2,.,CASSEGLAGASYEQYF,TGTGCCAGCAGTGAAGGGTTAGCGGGGGCCTCCTACGAGCAGTACTTC